This T cell receptor beta chain originates from a study of response to subunit inactivated influenza vaccine. Findings and caveats of the study: It was suggested by the authors that few new T cells are recruited by each seasonal influenza vaccination.

TCRdb re-derived calls from the RT-PCR reads in MiXCR, one entry per CDR3 protein. The sample shows around 190,000 distinct CDR3 sequences, about 9.3% of them seen only once. This clonotype showed up just a few times. What it binds is not known. Germline CDR1 and CDR2: SGHTA and FQGNSA. V was trimmed by 2 bases and J by 8 bases, leaving 15 bases between them. The CDR3 sequence is 14 residues long. The TCR was taken from a man aged 50-59 years who received an inactivated influenza vaccine. The sequencing here drew on non-naive T cells sorted from PBMCs, taken on the day of vaccination. The rearrangement uses TRBV7-2 and TRBJ1-2, with D tentatively TRBD1 (6 bases). CDR3 in DNA: TGTGCCAGCAGCTTACCGGGGGCTTCTTACGGCTACACCTTC. Protein: CASSLPGASYGYTF.